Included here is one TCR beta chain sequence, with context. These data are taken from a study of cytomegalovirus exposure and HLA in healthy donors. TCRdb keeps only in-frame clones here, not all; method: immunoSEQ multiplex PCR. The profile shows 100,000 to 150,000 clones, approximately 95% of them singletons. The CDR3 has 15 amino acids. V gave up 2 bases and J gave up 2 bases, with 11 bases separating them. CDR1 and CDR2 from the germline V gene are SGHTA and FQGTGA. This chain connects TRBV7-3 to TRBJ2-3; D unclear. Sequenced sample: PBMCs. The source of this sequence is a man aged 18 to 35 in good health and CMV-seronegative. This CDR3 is CASSLSSFTTDTQYF. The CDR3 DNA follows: TGTGCCAGCAGCTTATCTAGTTTTACCACAGATACGCAGTATTTT.